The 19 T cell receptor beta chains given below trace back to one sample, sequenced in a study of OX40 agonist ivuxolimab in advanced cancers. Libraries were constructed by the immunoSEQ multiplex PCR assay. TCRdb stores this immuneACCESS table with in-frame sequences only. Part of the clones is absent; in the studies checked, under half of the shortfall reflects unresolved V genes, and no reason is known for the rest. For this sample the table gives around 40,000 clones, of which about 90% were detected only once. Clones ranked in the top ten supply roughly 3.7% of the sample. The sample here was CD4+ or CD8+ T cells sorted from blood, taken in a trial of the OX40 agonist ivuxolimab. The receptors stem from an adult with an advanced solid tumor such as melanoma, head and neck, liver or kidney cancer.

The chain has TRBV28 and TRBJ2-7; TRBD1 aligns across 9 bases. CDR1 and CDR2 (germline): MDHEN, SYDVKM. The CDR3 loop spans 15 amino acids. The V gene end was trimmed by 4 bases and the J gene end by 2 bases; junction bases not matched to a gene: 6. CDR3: CASSSPDRGPYEQYF. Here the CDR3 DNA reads TGTGCCAGCAGTTCACCGGACAGGGGTCCCTACGAGCAGTACTTC.

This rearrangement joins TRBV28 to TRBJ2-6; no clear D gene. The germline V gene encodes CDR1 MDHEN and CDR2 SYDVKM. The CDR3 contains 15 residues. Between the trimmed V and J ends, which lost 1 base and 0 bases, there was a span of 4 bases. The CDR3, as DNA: TGTGCCAGCAGTTTATTGGACTCTGGGGCCAACGTCCTGACTTTC. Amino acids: CASSLLDSGANVLTF.

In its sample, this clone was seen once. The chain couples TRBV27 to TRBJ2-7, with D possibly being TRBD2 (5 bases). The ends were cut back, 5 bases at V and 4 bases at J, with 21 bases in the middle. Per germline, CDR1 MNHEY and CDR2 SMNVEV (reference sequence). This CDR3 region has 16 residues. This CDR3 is CASSPGISKGFYEQYF. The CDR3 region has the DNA TGTGCCAGCAGTCCCGGGATTTCTAAGGGATTTTACGAGCAGTACTTC.

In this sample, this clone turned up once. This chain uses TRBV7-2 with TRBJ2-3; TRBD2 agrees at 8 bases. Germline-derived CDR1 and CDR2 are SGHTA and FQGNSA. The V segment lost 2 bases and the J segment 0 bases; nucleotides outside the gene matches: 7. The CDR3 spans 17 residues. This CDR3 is CASSLFGPSGSTDTQYF. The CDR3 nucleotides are TGTGCCAGCAGCTTATTCGGGCCTAGCGGGAGCACAGATACGCAGTATTTT.

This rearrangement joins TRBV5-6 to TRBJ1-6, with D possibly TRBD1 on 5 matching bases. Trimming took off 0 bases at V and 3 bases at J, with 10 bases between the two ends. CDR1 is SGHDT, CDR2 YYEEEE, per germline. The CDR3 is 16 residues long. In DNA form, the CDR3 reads TGTGCCAGCAGCTTGGTGGGGCATGGCTATAATTCACCCCTCCACTTT. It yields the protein CASSLVGHGYNSPLHF.

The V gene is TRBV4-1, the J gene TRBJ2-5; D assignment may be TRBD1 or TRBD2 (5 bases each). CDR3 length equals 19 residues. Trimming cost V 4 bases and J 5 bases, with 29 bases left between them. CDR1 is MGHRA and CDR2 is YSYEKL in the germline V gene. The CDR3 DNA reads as TGCGCCAGCAGCCCTTTCCCTCCGGGACCCAACCTAAAGAGGGAGACCCAGTACTTC. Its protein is CASSPFPPGPNLKRETQYF.

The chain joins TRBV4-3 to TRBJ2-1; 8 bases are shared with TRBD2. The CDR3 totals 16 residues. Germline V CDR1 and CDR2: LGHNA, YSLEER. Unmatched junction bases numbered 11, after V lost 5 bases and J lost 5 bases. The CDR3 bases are TGCGCCAGCAGCTCCCAACCGGGACTAGGGAACAATGAGCAGTTCTTC. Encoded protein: CASSSQPGLGNNEQFF.

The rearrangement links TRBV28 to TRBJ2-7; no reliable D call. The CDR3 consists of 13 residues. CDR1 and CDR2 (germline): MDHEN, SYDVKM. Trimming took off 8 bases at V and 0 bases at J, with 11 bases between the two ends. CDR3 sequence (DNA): TGTGCCAGCTCACCGGGCCACTCCTACGAGCAGTACTTC. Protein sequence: CASSPGHSYEQYF.

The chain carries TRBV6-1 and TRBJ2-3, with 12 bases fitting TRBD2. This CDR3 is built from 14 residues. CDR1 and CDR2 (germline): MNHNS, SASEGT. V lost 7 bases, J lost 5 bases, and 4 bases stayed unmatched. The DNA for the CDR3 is TGTGCCAGCAAGGGACTAGCGGGCTTAGATACGCAGTATTTT. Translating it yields CASKGLAGLDTQYF.

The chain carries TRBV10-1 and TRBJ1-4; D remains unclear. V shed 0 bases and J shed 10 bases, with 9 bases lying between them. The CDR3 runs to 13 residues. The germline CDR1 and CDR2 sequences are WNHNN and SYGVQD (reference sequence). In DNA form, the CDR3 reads TGCGCCAGCAGTGAGTCAAGATTTGGAAAACTGTTTTTT. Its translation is CASSESRFGKLFF.

This CDR3 is CASSLPLNRGGPEAFF. The CDR3 bases are TGTGCCAGCAGTTTACCCCTCAACAGGGGGGGGCCTGAAGCTTTCTTT. The V and J genes are TRBV28 and TRBJ1-1, with 8 positions matching TRBD1. The J segment lost 6 bases and the V segment lost 2 bases, leaving 11 bases of the junction unmatched. The CDR3 is 16 residues long. Germline assignment: CDR1 MDHEN and CDR2 SYDVKM.

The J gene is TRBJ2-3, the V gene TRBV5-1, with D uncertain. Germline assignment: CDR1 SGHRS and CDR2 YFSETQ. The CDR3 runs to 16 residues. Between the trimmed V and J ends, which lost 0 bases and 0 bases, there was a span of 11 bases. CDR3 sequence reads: CASSLGAISSTDTQYF. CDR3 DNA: TGCGCCAGCAGCTTGGGGGCTATTTCTAGCACAGATACGCAGTATTTT.

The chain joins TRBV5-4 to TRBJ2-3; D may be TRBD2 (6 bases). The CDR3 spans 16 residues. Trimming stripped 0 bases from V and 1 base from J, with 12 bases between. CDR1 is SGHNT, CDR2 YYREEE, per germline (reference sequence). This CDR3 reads CASSLEVPGGTDTQYF. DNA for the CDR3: TGTGCCAGCAGCTTGGAAGTTCCGGGGGGCACAGATACGCAGTATTTT.

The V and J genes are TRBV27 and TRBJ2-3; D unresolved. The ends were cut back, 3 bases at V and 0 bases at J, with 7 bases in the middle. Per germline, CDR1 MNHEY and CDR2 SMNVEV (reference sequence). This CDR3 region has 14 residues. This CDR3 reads CASSLWASTDTQYF. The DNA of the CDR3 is TGTGCCAGCAGTTTGTGGGCGAGCACAGATACGCAGTATTTT.

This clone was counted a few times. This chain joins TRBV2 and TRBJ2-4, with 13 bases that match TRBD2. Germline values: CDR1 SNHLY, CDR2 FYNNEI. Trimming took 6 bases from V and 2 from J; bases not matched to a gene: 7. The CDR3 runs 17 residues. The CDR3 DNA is TGTGCCAGCAGGGAAACTAGCGGGAGGGCGTCCAAAAACATTCAGTACTTC. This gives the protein CASRETSGRASKNIQYF.

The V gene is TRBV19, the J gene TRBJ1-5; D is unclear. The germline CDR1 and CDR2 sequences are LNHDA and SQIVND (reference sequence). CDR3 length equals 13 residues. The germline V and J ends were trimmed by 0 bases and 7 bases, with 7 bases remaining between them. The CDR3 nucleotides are TGTGCCAGTAGTATAGATTTCGGACAGCCCCAGCATTTT. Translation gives CASSIDFGQPQHF.

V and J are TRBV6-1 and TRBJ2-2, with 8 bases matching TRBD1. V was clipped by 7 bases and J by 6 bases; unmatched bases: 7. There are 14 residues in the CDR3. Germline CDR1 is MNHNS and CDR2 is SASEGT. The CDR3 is CASTVWTGPGELFF. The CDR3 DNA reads TGTGCCAGCACCGTATGGACAGGGCCCGGGGAGCTGTTTTTT.

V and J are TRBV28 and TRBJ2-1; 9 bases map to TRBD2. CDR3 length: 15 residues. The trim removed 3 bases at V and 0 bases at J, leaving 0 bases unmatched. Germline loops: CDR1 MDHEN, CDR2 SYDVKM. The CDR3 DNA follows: TGTGCCAGCAGTTTTAGCGGGAGCTCCTACAATGAGCAGTTCTTC. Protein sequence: CASSFSGSSYNEQFF.

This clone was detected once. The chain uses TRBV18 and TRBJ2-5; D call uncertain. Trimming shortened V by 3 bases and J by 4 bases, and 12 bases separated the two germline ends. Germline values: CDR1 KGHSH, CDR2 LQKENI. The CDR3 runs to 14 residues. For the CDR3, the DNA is TGTGCCAGCTCACCGGTTCCGGTAGGAGAGACCCAGTACTTC. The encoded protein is CASSPVPVGETQYF.